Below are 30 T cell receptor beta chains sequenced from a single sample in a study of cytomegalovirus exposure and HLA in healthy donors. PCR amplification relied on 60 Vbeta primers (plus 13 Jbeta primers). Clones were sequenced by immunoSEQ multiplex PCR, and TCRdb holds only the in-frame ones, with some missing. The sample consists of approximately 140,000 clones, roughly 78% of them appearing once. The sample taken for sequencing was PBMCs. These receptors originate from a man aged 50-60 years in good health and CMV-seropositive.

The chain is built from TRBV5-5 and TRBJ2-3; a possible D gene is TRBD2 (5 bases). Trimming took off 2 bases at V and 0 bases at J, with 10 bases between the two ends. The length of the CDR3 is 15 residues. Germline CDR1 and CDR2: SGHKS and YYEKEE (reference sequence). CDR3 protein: CASSFTDLSTDTQYF. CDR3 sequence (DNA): TGTGCCAGCAGCTTTACGGACTTAAGCACAGATACGCAGTATTTT.

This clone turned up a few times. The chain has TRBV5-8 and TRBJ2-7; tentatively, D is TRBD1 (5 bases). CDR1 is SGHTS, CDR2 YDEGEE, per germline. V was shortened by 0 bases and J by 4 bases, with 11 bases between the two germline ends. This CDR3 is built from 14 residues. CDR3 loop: CASSLEPGKYEQYF. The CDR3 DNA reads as TGTGCCAGCAGCTTGGAGCCAGGGAAGTACGAGCAGTACTTC.

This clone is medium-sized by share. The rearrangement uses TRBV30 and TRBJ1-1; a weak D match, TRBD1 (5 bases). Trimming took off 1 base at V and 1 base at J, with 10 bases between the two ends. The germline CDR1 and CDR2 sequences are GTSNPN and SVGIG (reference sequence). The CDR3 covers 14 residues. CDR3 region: CAWSGWGANTEAFF. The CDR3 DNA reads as TGTGCCTGGAGTGGGTGGGGCGCGAACACTGAAGCTTTCTTT.

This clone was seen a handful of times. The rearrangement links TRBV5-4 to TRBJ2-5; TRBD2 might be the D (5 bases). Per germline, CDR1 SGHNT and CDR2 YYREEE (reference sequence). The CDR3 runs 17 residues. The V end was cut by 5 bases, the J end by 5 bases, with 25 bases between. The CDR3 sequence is CASRPSLLQPGGETQYF. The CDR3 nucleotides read TGTGCCAGCAGGCCTAGCCTCCTCCAACCGGGCGGGGAGACCCAGTACTTC.

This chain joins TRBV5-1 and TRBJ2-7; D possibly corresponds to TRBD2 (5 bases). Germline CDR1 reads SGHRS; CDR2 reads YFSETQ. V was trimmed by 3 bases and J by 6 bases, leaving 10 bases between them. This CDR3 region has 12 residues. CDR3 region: CASSSNGGEQYF. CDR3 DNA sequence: TGCGCCAGCAGCTCAAACGGAGGCGAGCAGTACTTC.

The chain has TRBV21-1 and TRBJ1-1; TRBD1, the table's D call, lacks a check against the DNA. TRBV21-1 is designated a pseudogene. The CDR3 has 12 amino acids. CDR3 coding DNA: TGTGCCAGCAAGGACAGGAACACTGAAGCTTTCTTT. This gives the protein CASKDRNTEAFF.

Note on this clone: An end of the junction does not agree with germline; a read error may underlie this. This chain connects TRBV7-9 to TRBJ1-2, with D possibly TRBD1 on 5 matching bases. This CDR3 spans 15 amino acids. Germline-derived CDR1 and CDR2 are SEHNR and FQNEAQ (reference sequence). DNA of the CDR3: TGTTCCAGCAGCTTATCCTTTGGGGGGGACGATGGCTACACCTTC. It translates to CSSSLSFGGDDGYTF.

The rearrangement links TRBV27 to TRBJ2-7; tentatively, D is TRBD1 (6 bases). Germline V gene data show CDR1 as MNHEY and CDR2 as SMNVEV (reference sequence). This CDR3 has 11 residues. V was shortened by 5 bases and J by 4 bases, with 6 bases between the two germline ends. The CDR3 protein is CASSRGYEQYF. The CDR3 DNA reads TGTGCCAGCAGTAGGGGGTACGAGCAGTACTTC.

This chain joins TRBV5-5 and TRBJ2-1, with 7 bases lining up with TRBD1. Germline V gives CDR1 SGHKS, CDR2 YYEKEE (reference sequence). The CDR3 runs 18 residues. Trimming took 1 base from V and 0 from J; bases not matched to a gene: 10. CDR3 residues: CASSLTGETHSSYNEQFF. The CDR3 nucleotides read TGTGCCAGCAGCTTGACAGGGGAAACCCACAGCTCCTACAATGAGCAGTTCTTC.

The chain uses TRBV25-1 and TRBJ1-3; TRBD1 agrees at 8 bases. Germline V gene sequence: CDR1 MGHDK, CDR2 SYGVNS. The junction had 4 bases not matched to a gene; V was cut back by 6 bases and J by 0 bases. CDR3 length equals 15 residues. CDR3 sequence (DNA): TGTGCCAGCAGCCGGACAGGGTACTCTGGAAACACCATATATTTT. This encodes CASSRTGYSGNTIYF.

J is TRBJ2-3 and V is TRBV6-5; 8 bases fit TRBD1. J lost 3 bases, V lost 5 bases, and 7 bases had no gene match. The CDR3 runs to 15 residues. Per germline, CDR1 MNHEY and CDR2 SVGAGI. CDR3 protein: CASSIRQGWTDTQYF. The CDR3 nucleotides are TGTGCCAGCAGTATACGACAGGGGTGGACAGATACGCAGTATTTT.

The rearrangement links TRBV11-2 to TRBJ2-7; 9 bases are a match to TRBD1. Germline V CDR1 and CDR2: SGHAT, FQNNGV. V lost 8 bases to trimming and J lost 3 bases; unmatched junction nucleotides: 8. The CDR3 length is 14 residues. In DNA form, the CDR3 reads TGTGCCAGCGACAAAGGGGGACAGGGCTACGAGCAGTACTTC. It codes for CASDKGGQGYEQYF.

The CDR3 protein is CASSYMTGSGQYF. For the CDR3, the DNA is TGTGCCAGCAGTTATATGACAGGGAGTGGGCAGTACTTC. The gene calls are TRBV28 and TRBJ2-7, with 7 nucleotides matching TRBD1. CDR1 MDHEN and CDR2 SYDVKM come from the germline V gene. The CDR3 runs 13 residues. V trimming: 4 bases; J trimming: 9 bases; junction bases outside the gene matches: 9.

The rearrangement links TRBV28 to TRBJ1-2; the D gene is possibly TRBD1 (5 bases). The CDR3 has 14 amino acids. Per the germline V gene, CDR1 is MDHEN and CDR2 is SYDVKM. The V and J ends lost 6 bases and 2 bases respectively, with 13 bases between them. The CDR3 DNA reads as TGTGCCAGCAGGTCCGGGGACTTCAACTATGGCTACACCTTC. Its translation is CASRSGDFNYGYTF.

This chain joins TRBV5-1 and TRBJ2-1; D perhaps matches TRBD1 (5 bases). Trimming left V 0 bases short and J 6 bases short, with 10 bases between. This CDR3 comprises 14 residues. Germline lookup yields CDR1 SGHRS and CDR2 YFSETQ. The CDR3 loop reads CASSLEGHFNEQFF. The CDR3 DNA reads TGCGCCAGCAGCTTGGAGGGGCATTTCAATGAGCAGTTCTTC. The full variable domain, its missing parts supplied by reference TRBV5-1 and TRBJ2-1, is KAGVTQTPRYLIKTRGQQVTLSCSPISGHRSVSWYQQTPGQGLQFLFEYFSETQRNKGNFPGRFSGRQFSNSRSEMNVSTLELGDSALYLCASSLEGHFNEQFFGPGTRLTVL.

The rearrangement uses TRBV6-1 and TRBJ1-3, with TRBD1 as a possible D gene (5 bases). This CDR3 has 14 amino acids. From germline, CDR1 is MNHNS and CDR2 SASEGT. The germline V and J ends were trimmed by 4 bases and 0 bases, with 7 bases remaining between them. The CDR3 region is CASSAGYSGNTIYF. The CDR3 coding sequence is TGTGCCAGCAGTGCAGGGTACTCTGGAAACACCATATATTTT.

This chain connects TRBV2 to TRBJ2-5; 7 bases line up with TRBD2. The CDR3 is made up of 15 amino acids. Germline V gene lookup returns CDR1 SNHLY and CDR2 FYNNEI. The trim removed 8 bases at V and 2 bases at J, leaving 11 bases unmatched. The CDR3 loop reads CASLRLAETQETQYF. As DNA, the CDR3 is TGTGCCAGCCTAAGACTAGCAGAAACACAAGAGACCCAGTACTTC. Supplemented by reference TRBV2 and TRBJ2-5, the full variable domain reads EPEVTQTPSHQVTQMGQEVILRCVPISNHLYFYWYRQILGQKVEFLVSFYNNEISEKSEIFDDQFSVERPDGSNFTLKIRSTKLEDSAMYFCASLRLAETQETQYFGPGTRLLVL.

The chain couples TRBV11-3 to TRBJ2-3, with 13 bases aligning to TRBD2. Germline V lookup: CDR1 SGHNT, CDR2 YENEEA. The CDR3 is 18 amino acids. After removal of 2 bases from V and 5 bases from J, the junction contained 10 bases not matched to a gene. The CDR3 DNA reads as TGTGCCAGCAGCTTATCGGTGACTAGCGGGAGGCCGGGAGATACGCAGTATTTT. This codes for CASSLSVTSGRPGDTQYF.

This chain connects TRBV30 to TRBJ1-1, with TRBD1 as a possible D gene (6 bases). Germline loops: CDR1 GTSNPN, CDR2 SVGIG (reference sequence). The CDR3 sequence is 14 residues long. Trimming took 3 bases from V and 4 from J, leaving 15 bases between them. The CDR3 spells CAWRGRGFSTEAFF. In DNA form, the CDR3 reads TGTGCCTGGAGGGGCAGGGGATTTAGCACTGAAGCTTTCTTT.

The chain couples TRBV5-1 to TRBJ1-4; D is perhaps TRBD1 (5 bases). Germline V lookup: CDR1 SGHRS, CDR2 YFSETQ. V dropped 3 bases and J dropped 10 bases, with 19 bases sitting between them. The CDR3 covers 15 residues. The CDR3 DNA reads TGCGCCAGCAGCTCGGAGGTCCGGGGGAAAGGAAAACTGTTTTTT. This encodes CASSSEVRGKGKLFF. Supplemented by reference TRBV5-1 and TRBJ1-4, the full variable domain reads KAGVTQTPRYLIKTRGQQVTLSCSPISGHRSVSWYQQTPGQGLQFLFEYFSETQRNKGNFPGRFSGRQFSNSRSEMNVSTLELGDSALYLCASSSEVRGKGKLFFGSGTQLSVL.

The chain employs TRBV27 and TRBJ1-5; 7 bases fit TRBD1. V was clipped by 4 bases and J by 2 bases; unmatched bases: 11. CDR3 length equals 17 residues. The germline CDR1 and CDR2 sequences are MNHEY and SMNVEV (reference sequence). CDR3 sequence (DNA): TGTGCCAGCAGTTCTTACTACAGGGGATCGCGCAATCAGCCCCAGCATTTT. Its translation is CASSSYYRGSRNQPQHF.

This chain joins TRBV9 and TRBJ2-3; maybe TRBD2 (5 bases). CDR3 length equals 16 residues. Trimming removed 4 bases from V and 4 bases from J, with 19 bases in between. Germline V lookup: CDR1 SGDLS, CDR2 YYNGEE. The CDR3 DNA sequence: TGTGCCAGCAGCCGAGAGGGTCGGCGGTTTTCAGATACGCAGTATTTT. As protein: CASSREGRRFSDTQYF. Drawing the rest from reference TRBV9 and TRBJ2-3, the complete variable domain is DSGVTQTPKHLITATGQRVTLRCSPRSGDLSVYWYQQSLDQGLQFLIQYYNGEERAKGNILERFSAQQFPDLHSELNLSSLELGDSALYFCASSREGRRFSDTQYFGPGTRLTVL.

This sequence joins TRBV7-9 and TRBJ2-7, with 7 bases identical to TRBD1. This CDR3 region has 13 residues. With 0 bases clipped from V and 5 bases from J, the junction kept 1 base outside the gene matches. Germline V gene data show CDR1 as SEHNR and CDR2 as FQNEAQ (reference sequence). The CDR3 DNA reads TGTGCCAGCAGCTTAGCAGGGGGCGACGAGCAGTACTTC. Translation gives CASSLAGGDEQYF.

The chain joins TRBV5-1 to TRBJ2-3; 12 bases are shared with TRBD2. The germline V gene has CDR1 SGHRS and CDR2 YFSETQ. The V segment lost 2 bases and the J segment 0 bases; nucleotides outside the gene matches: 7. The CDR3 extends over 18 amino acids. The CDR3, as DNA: TGCGCCAGCAGCTTAGGGACTAGCGGGTACAGTAGCACAGATACGCAGTATTTT. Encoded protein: CASSLGTSGYSSTDTQYF. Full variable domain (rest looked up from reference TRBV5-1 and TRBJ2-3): KAGVTQTPRYLIKTRGQQVTLSCSPISGHRSVSWYQQTPGQGLQFLFEYFSETQRNKGNFPGRFSGRQFSNSRSEMNVSTLELGDSALYLCASSLGTSGYSSTDTQYFGPGTRLTVL.

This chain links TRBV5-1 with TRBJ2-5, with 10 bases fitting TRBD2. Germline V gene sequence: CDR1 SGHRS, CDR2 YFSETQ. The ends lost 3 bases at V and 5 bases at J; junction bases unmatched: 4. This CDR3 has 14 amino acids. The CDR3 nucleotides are TGCGCCAGCAGCTGGGGACTAGCGTCGGAGACCCAGTACTTC. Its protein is CASSWGLASETQYF.

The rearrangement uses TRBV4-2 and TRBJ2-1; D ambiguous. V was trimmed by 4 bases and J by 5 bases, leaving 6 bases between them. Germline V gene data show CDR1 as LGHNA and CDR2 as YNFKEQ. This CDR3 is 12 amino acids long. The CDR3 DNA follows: TGTGCCAGCAGCCTACTAAACAATGAGCAGTTCTTC. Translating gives CASSLLNNEQFF.

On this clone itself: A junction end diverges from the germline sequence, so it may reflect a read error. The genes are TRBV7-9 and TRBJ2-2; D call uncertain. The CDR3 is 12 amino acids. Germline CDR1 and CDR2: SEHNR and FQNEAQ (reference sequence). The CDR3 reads CSSSPNTGELFF. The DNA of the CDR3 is TGTTCCAGCAGCCCTAACACCGGGGAGCTGTTTTTT.

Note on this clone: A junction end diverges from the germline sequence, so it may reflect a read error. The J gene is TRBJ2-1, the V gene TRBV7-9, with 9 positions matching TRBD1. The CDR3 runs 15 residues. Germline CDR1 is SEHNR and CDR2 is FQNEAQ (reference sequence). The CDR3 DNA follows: TGTTCCAGCAGCACGATTACAGGGGGCCACAATGAGCAGTTCTTC. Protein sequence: CSSSTITGGHNEQFF. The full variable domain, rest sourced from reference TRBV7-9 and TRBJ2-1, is DTGVSQNPRHKITKRGQNVTFRCDPISEHNRLYWYRQTLGQGPEFLTYFQNEAQLEKSRLLSDRFSAERPKGSFSTLEIQRTEQGDSAMYLCSSSTITGGHNEQFFGPGTRLTVL.

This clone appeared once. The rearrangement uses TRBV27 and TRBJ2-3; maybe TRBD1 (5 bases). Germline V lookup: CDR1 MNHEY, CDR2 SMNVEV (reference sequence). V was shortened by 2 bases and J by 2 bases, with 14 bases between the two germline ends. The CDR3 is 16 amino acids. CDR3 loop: CASSLTTEGDTDTQYF. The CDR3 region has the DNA TGTGCCAGCAGTTTAACGACGGAAGGGGACACAGATACGCAGTATTTT.

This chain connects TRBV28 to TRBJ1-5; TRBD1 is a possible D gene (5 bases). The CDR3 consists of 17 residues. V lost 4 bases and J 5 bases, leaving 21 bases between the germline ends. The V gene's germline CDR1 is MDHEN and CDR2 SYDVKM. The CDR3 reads CASSSRRASLSYQPQHF. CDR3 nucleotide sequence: TGTGCCAGCAGTTCTCGCAGGGCCTCCCTTTCTTATCAGCCCCAGCATTTT.